The clone carrying this TCR beta chain was found many times. This specimen belongs to a study of early T cells in non-severe SARS-CoV-2 infection. TCRdb redid the calling of the 5' RACE reads with MiXCR, one entry per CDR3 protein. The top ten clones hold 2.7% of a sample with more than 60,000 distinct CDR3 sequences, around 12% of them seen once. This sample comprised whole blood, obtained at baseline. The sequence was collected from an adult who was a healthcare worker with PCR-confirmed SARS-CoV-2 infection or an uninfected control (not recorded which).

The CDR3 region is CASSPRRSSDANEKLFF. In DNA form, the CDR3 reads TGTGCCAGCAGCCCCCGGCGGAGTTCGGACGCTAATGAAAAACTGTTTTTT. The chain joins TRBV7-2 to TRBJ1-4, with D uncertain. The CDR3 extends over 17 amino acids. CDR1 SGHTA and CDR2 FQGNSA come from the germline V gene. Trimming took 5 bases from V and 3 from J, leaving 19 bases between them.